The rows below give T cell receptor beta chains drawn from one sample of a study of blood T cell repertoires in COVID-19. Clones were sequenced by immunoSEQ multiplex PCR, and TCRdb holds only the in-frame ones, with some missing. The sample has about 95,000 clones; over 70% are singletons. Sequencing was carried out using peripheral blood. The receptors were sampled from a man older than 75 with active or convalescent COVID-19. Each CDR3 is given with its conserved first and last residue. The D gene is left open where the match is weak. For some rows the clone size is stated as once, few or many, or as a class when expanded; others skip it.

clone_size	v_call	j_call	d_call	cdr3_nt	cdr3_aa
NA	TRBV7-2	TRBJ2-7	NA	TGTGCCAGCAGCTCACAAAAGGACAGTTACGAGCAGTACTTC	CASSSQKDSYEQYF
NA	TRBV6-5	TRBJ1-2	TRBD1	TGTGCCAGCAGCCGGACAGGGGGCTATGGCTACACCTTC	CASSRTGGYGYTF
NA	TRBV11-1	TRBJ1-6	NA	TGTGCCAGCAGCTTAGCCCTGCCCCTCCACTTT	CASSLALPLHF
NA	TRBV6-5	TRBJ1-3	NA	TGTGCCAGCAGCCTCGGGAGGTTGGAAGGAAACACCATATATTTT	CASSLGRLEGNTIYF
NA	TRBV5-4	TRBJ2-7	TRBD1	TGTGCCAGCAGCCGCGACCGGGACAGCTTCTACGAGCAGTACTTC	CASSRDRDSFYEQYF
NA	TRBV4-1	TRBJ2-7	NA	TGCGCCAGCAGCCCCGGTGGAGCCTACGAGCAGTACTTC	CASSPGGAYEQYF
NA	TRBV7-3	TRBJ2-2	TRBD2	TGTGCCAGCGGGGAACTAGCGGACACCGGGGAGCTGTTTTTT	CASGELADTGELFF
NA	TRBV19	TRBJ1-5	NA	TGTGCCAGTAGTATAGGGGCAGGGATATATGCCGATTATAGCAATCAGCCCCAGCATTTT	CASSIGAGIYADYSNQPQHF
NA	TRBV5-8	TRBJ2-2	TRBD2	TGTGCCAGCAGGAATCAGCGGGGGGGCGGCACCGGGGAGCTGTTTTTT	CASRNQRGGGTGELFF
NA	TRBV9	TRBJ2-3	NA	TGTGCCAGCAGCGTAAAATCCCATATGGCCGCAGATACGCAGTATTTT	CASSVKSHMAADTQYF
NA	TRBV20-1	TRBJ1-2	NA	TGCAGTGCTAGTCCAGGGAGGGAGGCTGGGACCTTC	CSASPGREAGTF
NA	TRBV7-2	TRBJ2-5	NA	TGTGCCAGCAGCTTACGGGTGGAGTACCAAGAGACCCAGTACTTC	CASSLRVEYQETQYF
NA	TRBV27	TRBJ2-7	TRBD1	TGTGCCAGCAGTCCCCTGGGACAGGGGTTGAACGAGCAGTACTTC	CASSPLGQGLNEQYF
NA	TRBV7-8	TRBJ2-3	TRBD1	TGTGCCAGCAGCCCTACAGGGGGGACAGATACGCAGTATTTT	CASSPTGGTDTQYF
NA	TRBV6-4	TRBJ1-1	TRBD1	TGTGCCAGCAGTCCGACAGGGGAGAACACTGAAGCTTTCTTT	CASSPTGENTEAFF
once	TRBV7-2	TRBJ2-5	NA	TGTGCCAGCAGCTTAATCGGAGCCGGAGAGACCCAGTACTTC	CASSLIGAGETQYF
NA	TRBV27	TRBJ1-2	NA	TGTGCCAGCAGTGCAGGACAGCTCGGTGGCTACACCTTC	CASSAGQLGGYTF
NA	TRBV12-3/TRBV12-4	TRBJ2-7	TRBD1	TGTGCCAGCAGTTTAAGACAGGGGTCGGAGCAGTACTTC	CASSLRQGSEQYF
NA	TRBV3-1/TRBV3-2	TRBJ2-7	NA	TGTGCCAGCAGCCAAGATAAGACAGACCACGAGCAGTACTTC	CASSQDKTDHEQYF
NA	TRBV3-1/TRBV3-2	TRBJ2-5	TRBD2	TGTGCCAGCAGCCAAGGGATAGCGGGGAGCCAAGAGACCCAGTACTTC	CASSQGIAGSQETQYF
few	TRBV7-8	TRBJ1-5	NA	TGTGCCAGCAGCATTAACAGGGTGCAGCCCCAGCATTTT	CASSINRVQPQHF
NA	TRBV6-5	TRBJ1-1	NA	TGTGCCAGCAGTCGACAGATGGGGCCGTGGGGAGCTTTCTTT	CASSRQMGPWGAFF
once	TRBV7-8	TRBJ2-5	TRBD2	TGTGCCAGCAGCTTAGCGGGCAGGGAGGGGACCCAGTACTTC	CASSLAGREGTQYF
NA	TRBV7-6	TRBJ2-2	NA	TGTGCCAGCAGCTTGGCAGGCGGGATCGGGGAGCTGTTTTTT	CASSLAGGIGELFF
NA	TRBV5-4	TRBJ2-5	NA	TGTGCCAGCAGCTTGGAGTCAGTAGAGACCCAGTACTTC	CASSLESVETQYF
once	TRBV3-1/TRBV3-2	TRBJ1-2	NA	TGTGCCAGCAGCCAAGATATCAGAGCAGGGGAAGGCTACACCTTC	CASSQDIRAGEGYTF
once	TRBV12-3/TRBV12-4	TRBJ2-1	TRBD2	TGTGCCAGCAGCCCGGTGGGACTAGCATTTCAGTTCTTC	CASSPVGLAFQFF
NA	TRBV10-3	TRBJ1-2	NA	TGTGCCATCAGTGAGTTGGGAGGGGGAGCTAACTATGGCTACACCTTC	CAISELGGGANYGYTF
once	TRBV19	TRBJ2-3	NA	TGTGCTTCCCGAGGCGGGGGCCTTAGCACAGATACGCAGTATTTT	CASRGGGLSTDTQYF
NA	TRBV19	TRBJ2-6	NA	TGTGCCAGTACCCCCACTGGGGCCAACGTCCTGACTTTC	CASTPTGANVLTF
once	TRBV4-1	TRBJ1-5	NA	TGCGCCAGCAGCCAGATCGGACTCGCCGGTCAGCCCCAGCATTTT	CASSQIGLAGQPQHF
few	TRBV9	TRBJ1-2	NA	TGTGCCAGCAGCGGAGGTCCCGCCCGGGGCTACACCTTC	CASSGGPARGYTF
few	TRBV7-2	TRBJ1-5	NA	TGTGCCAGCAGCTTAGAAGACTCGGGGGATCAGCCCCAGCATTTT	CASSLEDSGDQPQHF
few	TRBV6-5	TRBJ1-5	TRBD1	TGTGCCAGCGGGACAGCCTACAATCAGCCCCAGCATTTT	CASGTAYNQPQHF
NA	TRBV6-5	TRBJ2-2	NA	TGTGCCAGCAACGATAGAACCGGGGAGCTGTTTTTT	CASNDRTGELFF
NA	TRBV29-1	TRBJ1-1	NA	TGCAGCGCCGGACAGAACACTGAAGCTTTCTTT	CSAGQNTEAFF
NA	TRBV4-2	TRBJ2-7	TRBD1	TGTGCCAGCAGCCAAGAGAGGACAGGGGTGCCTTACGAGCAGTACTTC	CASSQERTGVPYEQYF
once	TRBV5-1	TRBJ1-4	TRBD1	TGCGCCAGCAGCTCAACAGGGGCTACTAATGAAAAACTGTTTTTT	CASSSTGATNEKLFF
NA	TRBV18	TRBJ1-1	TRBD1	TGTGCCAGCTCGCCGAATTACAGGGGTGCGAACACTGAAGCTTTCTTT	CASSPNYRGANTEAFF
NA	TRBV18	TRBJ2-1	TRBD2	TGTGCCAGCTCACCGGGAGTAGCGGGGGAGAACGACAATGAGCAGTTCTTC	CASSPGVAGENDNEQFF
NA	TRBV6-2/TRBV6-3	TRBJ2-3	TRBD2	TGTGCCAGCAGTCGCGGGGGAAGCACAGATACGCAGTATTTT	CASSRGGSTDTQYF
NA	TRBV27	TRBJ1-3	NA	TGTGCCAGCAGTCCTCTCTCTGGAAACACCATATATTTT	CASSPLSGNTIYF
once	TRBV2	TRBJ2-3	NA	TGTGCCAGCAGTTCGAGACTAGGATCAAAAGATACGCAGTATTTT	CASSSRLGSKDTQYF
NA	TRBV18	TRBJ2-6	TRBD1	TGTGCCAGCTCACCGTACCCGACAGGGGCTGGGGCCAACGTCCTGACTTTC	CASSPYPTGAGANVLTF
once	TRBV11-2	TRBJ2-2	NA	TGTGCCAGCAGCTTGGCCCAACAAGCCGGGGAGCTGTTTTTT	CASSLAQQAGELFF
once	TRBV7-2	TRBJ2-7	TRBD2	TGTGCCAGCAGCTTAGTGGGGACTAGCGGGGGGTACGAGCAGTACTTC	CASSLVGTSGGYEQYF
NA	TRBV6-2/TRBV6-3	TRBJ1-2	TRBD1	TGTGCCAGCAGTTACGACAGGGAGTATGGCTACACCTTC	CASSYDREYGYTF
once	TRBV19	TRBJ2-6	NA	TGTGCCAGTAGCCGGGGTACCCAGAGCTCTGGGGCCAACGTCCTGACTTTC	CASSRGTQSSGANVLTF
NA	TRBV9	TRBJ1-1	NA	TGTGCCAGCAGCGTAGAGCGGAACACTGAAGCTTTCTTT	CASSVERNTEAFF
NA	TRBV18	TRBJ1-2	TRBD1	TGTGCCAGCTCAATAGGGACAGACAACTATGGCTACACCTTC	CASSIGTDNYGYTF
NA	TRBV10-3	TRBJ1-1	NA	TGTGCCATCAGTGCCCATCTAACAGGGAGCGCTGAAGCTTTCTTT	CAISAHLTGSAEAFF
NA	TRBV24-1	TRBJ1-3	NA	TGTGCCACCAGTGACTCTCTTGGGACACCCGGAAACACCATATATTTT	CATSDSLGTPGNTIYF
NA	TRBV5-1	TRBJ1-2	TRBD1	TGCGCCAGCAGCCTAGGACAGGGGGCCGACGGCTACACCTTC	CASSLGQGADGYTF
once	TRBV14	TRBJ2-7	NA	TGTGCCAGCAGCCGGGGTTGGCAGGGTACCTACGAGCAGTACTTC	CASSRGWQGTYEQYF
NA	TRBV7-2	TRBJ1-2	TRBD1	TGTGCCAGCAGCCCCAACGCCCCGGACAGGGGGCTCGGCTACACCTTC	CASSPNAPDRGLGYTF